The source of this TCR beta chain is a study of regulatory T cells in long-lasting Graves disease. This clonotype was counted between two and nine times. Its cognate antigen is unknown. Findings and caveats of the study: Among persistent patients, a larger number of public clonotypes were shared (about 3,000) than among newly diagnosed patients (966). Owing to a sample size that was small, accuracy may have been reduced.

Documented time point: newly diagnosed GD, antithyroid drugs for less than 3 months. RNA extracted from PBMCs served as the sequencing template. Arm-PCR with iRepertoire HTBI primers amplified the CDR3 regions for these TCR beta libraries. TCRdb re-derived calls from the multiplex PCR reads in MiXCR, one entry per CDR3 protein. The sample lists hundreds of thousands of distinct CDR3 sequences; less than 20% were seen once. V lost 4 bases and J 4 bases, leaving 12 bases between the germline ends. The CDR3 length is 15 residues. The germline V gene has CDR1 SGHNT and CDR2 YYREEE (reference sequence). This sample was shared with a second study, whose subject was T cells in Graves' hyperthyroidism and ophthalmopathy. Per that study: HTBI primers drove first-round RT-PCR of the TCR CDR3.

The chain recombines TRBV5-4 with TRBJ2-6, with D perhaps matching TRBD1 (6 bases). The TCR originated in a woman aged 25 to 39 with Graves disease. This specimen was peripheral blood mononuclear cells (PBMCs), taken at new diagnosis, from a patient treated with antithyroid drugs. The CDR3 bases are TGTGCCAGCAGCCCAGGGGCCCCAGGGGCCAACGTCCTGACTTTC. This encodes CASSPGAPGANVLTF.